One and the same sample provided the 6 T cell receptor beta chains below, sequenced in a study of blood T cell repertoires in COVID-19. Clones were sequenced by immunoSEQ multiplex PCR, and TCRdb holds only the in-frame ones, with some missing. The sample yields around 220,000 clones, approximately 86% seen once. Sequenced input: PBMCs or T cells enriched from blood (not recorded which). Source of these receptors: a woman in her forties or fifties with acute COVID-19.

This chain links TRBV28 with TRBJ2-1; the D gene is possibly TRBD1 (6 bases). The V end lost 3 bases, the J end lost 3 bases, and 15 bases lay between the germline ends. CDR1 and CDR2 (germline): MDHEN, SYDVKM. The CDR3 loop spans 16 amino acids. In DNA, the CDR3 is TGTGCCAGCAGTTTTGGTCAGGGGCCGATCTACAATGAGCAGTTCTTC. As protein: CASSFGQGPIYNEQFF.

V gene TRBV10-3 combines with J gene TRBJ1-1; 12 nucleotides match TRBD1. Germline V lookup: CDR1 ENHRY, CDR2 SYGVKD. J lost 1 base, V lost 6 bases, and 6 bases had no gene match. The CDR3 is 16 amino acids. CDR3 DNA: TGTGCCATCAGGGGGACAGGGGGCGCAAGGAACACTGAAGCTTTCTTT. It translates to CAIRGTGGARNTEAFF.

V gene TRBV3-1 (or the pseudogene TRBV3-2) combines with J gene TRBJ2-1, with TRBD2 identical over 9 bases. V gave up 4 bases and J gave up 4 bases; unmatched junction bases: 8. CDR1 and CDR2 from the germline V gene are LGHDT and YNNKEL (reference sequence). CDR3 length: 16 residues. The CDR3: CASSRQSGRQYNEQFF. The CDR3 DNA reads TGTGCCAGCAGCCGACAAAGCGGGAGGCAATACAATGAGCAGTTCTTC.

The chain links TRBV7-2 to TRBJ1-2; D is undetermined. Germline values: CDR1 SGHTA, CDR2 FQGNSA. With 5 bases removed from V and 4 bases from J, the gap between germline ends came to 17 bases. The CDR3 length is 15 residues. CDR3 bases: TGTGCCAGCAGCCCGACCTCGGGGAAGGGCTATGGCTACACCTTC. It codes for CASSPTSGKGYGYTF. Full variable domain (missing parts from reference TRBV7-2 and TRBJ1-2): GAGVSQSPSNKVTEKGKDVELRCDPISGHTALYWYRQSLGQGLEFLIYFQGNSAPDKSGLPSDRFSAERTGGSVSTLTIQRTQQEDSAVYLCASSPTSGKGYGYTFGSGTRLTVV.

V usage is TRBV5-4 and J usage is TRBJ1-3; D not resolved. Deletions cut 0 bases from V and 0 bases from J, with 7 bases between. The length of the CDR3 is 15 residues. CDR1 and CDR2 from the germline V gene are SGHNT and YYREEE (reference sequence). Here the CDR3 reads CASSLAGNSGNTIYF. DNA of the CDR3: TGTGCCAGCAGCTTGGCGGGAAACTCTGGAAACACCATATATTTT. Drawing the rest from reference TRBV5-4 and TRBJ1-3, the complete variable domain is ETGVTQSPTHLIKTRGQQVTLRCSSQSGHNTVSWYQQALGQGPQFIFQYYREEENGRGNFPPRFSGLQFPNYSSELNVNALELDDSALYLCASSLAGNSGNTIYFGEGSWLTVV.

This clone was seen only a few times. The rearrangement joins TRBV5-1 to TRBJ1-1; perhaps TRBD1 as D (6 bases). Looked up from germline, CDR1 is SGHRS and CDR2 is YFSETQ. The V and J ends lost 0 bases and 5 bases respectively, with 11 bases between them. This CDR3 is built from 14 residues. The CDR3 loop reads CASSLGTVETEAFF. The DNA of the CDR3 is TGCGCCAGCAGCTTGGGGACAGTCGAGACTGAAGCTTTCTTT.